Each of the 3 T cell receptor beta chains below was sequenced from the same sample in a study of cytomegalovirus exposure and HLA in healthy donors. Primers for the PCR totalled 60 Vbeta and 13 Jbeta. Data came from immunoSEQ multiplex PCR; TCRdb stores just in-frame clones and leaves some out. The ten most abundant clones cover less than 6% of a sample with around 76,000 clones. The sequencing sample was made of PBMCs. The origin of the receptors is a man aged 40-55 years in good health and CMV-seronegative.

The chain joins TRBV6-5 to TRBJ2-5; the match to TRBD2 covers 7 bases. CDR1 is MNHEY and CDR2 is SVGAGI in the germline V gene. V shed 0 bases and J 4 bases; nucleotides not matched to a gene: 8. CDR3 size: 16 residues. The CDR3 here is CASSYSLANSGETQYF. CDR3 nucleotide sequence: TGTGCCAGCAGTTACTCACTAGCGAATTCCGGAGAGACCCAGTACTTC.

The CDR3 DNA follows: TGTGCCAGCAGTGGGTACAGCGAAGCTTTCTTT. Its translation is CASSGYSEAFF. The chain combines TRBV2 with TRBJ1-1; D not certain. The CDR3 loop spans 11 amino acids. Trimming took off 4 bases at V and 8 bases at J, with 8 bases between the two ends. CDR1 is SNHLY and CDR2 is FYNNEI in the germline V gene.

The chain employs TRBV5-1 and TRBJ2-7, with D possibly matching TRBD2 (5 bases). Trimming cost V 0 bases and J 6 bases, with 16 bases left between them. This CDR3 comprises 15 residues. Germline V gene data show CDR1 as SGHRS and CDR2 as YFSETQ. The CDR3 nucleotides are TGCGCCAGCAGCTTGGAAAGGACTTATCCGACCGAGCAGTACTTC. Translated: CASSLERTYPTEQYF.